The 16 T cell receptor beta chains below come from one sample, sequenced in a study of blood T cell repertoires in COVID-19. Using immunoSEQ multiplex PCR, the repertoire was profiled, and TCRdb retains in-frame clones only, with some absent. The sample lists about 190,000 clones, around 90% occurring once. Sample: peripheral blood. These receptor sequences come from a man between 35 and 55 years old with active or convalescent COVID-19.

This clone has a single count. The chain has TRBV7-2 and TRBJ1-4; TRBD1 matches at 9 bases. Germline assignment: CDR1 SGHTA and CDR2 FQGNSA. The V segment lost 5 bases and the J segment 0 bases; nucleotides outside the gene matches: 4. The CDR3 runs to 16 residues. The CDR3 sequence: CASSPRQGATNEKLFF. The CDR3 DNA reads as TGTGCCAGCAGCCCCAGACAGGGGGCAACTAATGAAAAACTGTTTTTT.

The rearrangement links TRBV3-1 (or the pseudogene TRBV3-2) to TRBJ1-2; 7 bases align to TRBD1. J gave up 4 bases and V 3 bases, and 8 bases lay outside the gene matches. The CDR3 runs 15 residues. The V gene's germline CDR1 is LGHDT and CDR2 YNNKEL (reference sequence). The DNA of the CDR3 is TGTGCCAGCAGCCAGGTAGGCCGGGACAGCTATGGCTACACCTTC. Amino acids: CASSQVGRDSYGYTF.

This chain links TRBV19 with TRBJ1-1, with 9 bases that match TRBD1. The CDR3 length is 15 residues. Germline values: CDR1 LNHDA, CDR2 SQIVND (reference sequence). V trimming: 1 base; J trimming: 6 bases; junction bases outside the gene matches: 6. The CDR3 is CASSIGGQGGSEAFF. CDR3 nucleotide sequence: TGTGCCAGTAGTATAGGGGGACAGGGAGGGTCTGAAGCTTTCTTT. Looking up the rest from reference TRBV19 and TRBJ1-1 gives the full variable domain: DGGITQSPKYLFRKEGQNVTLSCEQNLNHDAMYWYRQDPGQGLRLIYYSQIVNDFQKGDIAEGYSVSREKKESFPLTVTSAQKNPTAFYLCASSIGGQGGSEAFFGQGTRLTVV.

The rearrangement links TRBV6-1 to TRBJ1-1; 12 positions match TRBD1. Germline V lookup: CDR1 MNHNS, CDR2 SASEGT. This CDR3 comprises 16 residues. J lost 7 bases, V lost 3 bases, and 9 bases had no gene match. The CDR3 DNA sequence: TGTGCCAGCAGTGAGGCCCTGGGACAGGGGGCCAATGAAGCTTTCTTT. Amino acid sequence: CASSEALGQGANEAFF.

The rearrangement links TRBV18 to TRBJ2-5, with D perhaps matching TRBD2 (5 bases). V shed 0 bases and J shed 2 bases, with 10 bases lying between them. This CDR3 spans 15 amino acids. Germline CDR1 and CDR2: KGHSH and LQKENI. CDR3 sequence reads: CASSPPTTRQETQYF. As DNA, the CDR3 is TGTGCCAGCTCACCACCGACTACTAGGCAAGAGACCCAGTACTTC.

This clone was found once. The CDR3 DNA sequence: TGTGCCAGCAGCCAAGAGGGCGGGGCGAACACCGGGGAGCTGTTTTTT. Translation: CASSQEGGANTGELFF. The V gene is TRBV4-2, the J gene TRBJ2-2; tentatively, D is TRBD2 (6 bases). CDR1 and CDR2 from the germline V gene are LGHNA and YNFKEQ. The ends were cut back, 0 bases at V and 0 bases at J, with 8 bases in the middle. The CDR3 sequence is 16 residues long.

CDR3 nucleotide sequence: TGTGCCAGCAGCTTAGATGGAGCGGGAGGATCCTACGAGCAGTACTTC. This sequence encodes CASSLDGAGGSYEQYF. V and J are TRBV11-3 and TRBJ2-7; 9 bases map to TRBD2. The CDR3 extends over 16 amino acids. The ends lost 0 bases at V and 1 base at J; junction bases unmatched: 4. Germline loops: CDR1 SGHNT, CDR2 YENEEA.

The gene calls are TRBV11-2 and TRBJ1-1; 9 nucleotides align to TRBD1. The CDR3 has 17 amino acids. The V gene end was trimmed by 1 base and the J gene end by 0 bases; junction bases not matched to a gene: 6. The germline CDR1 and CDR2 sequences are SGHAT and FQNNGV. The CDR3: CASSLGPGTGLNTEAFF. The CDR3 DNA follows: TGTGCCAGCAGCTTAGGCCCCGGGACAGGGCTGAACACTGAAGCTTTCTTT.

The chain links TRBV7-6 to TRBJ1-3, with unresolved D. The V gene lost 4 bases and the J gene lost 0 bases, with 13 bases spanning the gap. Germline-derived CDR1 and CDR2 are SGHVS and FNYEAQ. The CDR3 sequence is 16 residues long. In nucleotides, the CDR3 is TGTGCCAGCAGCTGGAGGCCTTATAGCTCTGGAAACACCATATATTTT. It translates to CASSWRPYSSGNTIYF.

This chain connects TRBV28 to TRBJ1-6; TRBD1 aligns across 7 bases. V gave up 6 bases and J gave up 6 bases; unmatched junction bases: 11. The length of the CDR3 is 16 residues. Germline lookup yields CDR1 MDHEN and CDR2 SYDVKM. The CDR3 coding sequence is TGTGCCAGCAGCTTCCAGACAGGGACGACTAATTCACCCCTCCACTTT. It translates to CASSFQTGTTNSPLHF.

The chain links TRBV6-5 to TRBJ2-1, with D unresolved. CDR1 is MNHEY, CDR2 SVGAGI, per germline. Trimming took off 6 bases at V and 5 bases at J, with 17 bases between the two ends. The CDR3 covers 15 residues. CDR3 region: CASSLTRVRNNEQFF. The CDR3 DNA follows: TGTGCCAGCAGCTTGACCCGGGTCAGAAACAATGAGCAGTTCTTC.

V is TRBV27 and J is TRBJ1-5; the D gene is possibly TRBD1 (6 bases). V lost 5 bases, J lost 7 bases, and 12 bases lay in between. Germline V gene sequence: CDR1 MNHEY, CDR2 SMNVEV (reference sequence). This CDR3 is 13 amino acids long. CDR3 protein: CASSQQGRQPQHF. DNA of the CDR3: TGTGCCAGCAGTCAACAGGGACGGCAGCCCCAGCATTTT.

V gene TRBV29-1 combines with J gene TRBJ2-5; tentatively, D is TRBD2 (5 bases). The V gene's germline CDR1 is SQVTM and CDR2 ANQGSEA. This CDR3 is 11 amino acids long. The CDR3 DNA is TGCACCCTGGGAGATCAAGAGACCCAGTACTTC. Translating gives CTLGDQETQYF.

V and J are TRBV7-2 and TRBJ2-1, with TRBD2 matching over 14 bases. This CDR3 has 15 residues. Losses at the gene ends were 5 bases for V and 7 bases for J; bases not matched to a gene: 4. CDR1 and CDR2 (germline): SGHTA, FQGNSA. The CDR3 spells CASSPGLAGENEQFF. In nucleotides, the CDR3 is TGTGCCAGCAGCCCGGGACTAGCGGGAGAGAATGAGCAGTTCTTC.

The chain recombines TRBV21-1 with TRBJ1-3. TRBV21-1 is deemed a pseudogene. There are 14 residues in the CDR3. The CDR3 here is CATSVFFSGNTIYF. CDR3 nucleotide sequence: TGTGCCACTTCTGTTTTCTTCTCTGGAAACACCATATATTTT.

This sequence joins TRBV5-1 and TRBJ1-6, with TRBD1 identical over 7 bases. Unmatched junction bases numbered 14, after V lost 5 bases and J lost 15 bases. The germline CDR1 and CDR2 sequences are SGHRS and YFSETQ. This CDR3 contains 14 residues. The CDR3 loop is CASRTGQESSSLHF. DNA of the CDR3: TGCGCCAGCAGAACCGGACAGGAGTCGTCGAGCCTCCACTTT.